These T cell receptor beta chains were read from a single sample in a study of blood T cells in healthy people across ages. TCRdb ran MiXCR on the 5' RACE reads and lists one entry per CDR3 protein. The data hold about 690,000 distinct CDR3 sequences, with around two fifths observed a single time. Sample: blood. Every receptor here comes from a man older than 75 in good health. Both conserved end residues are part of each CDR3. D genes are given only for firm matches. Some rows mark clone size as missing; the rest say once, few, many or name a class of expanded clone.

DNA | CDR3 | J | size | D | V
TGTGCCACCATAGCGGGAGGCACACGTCCAGATACGCAGTATTTT | CATIAGGTRPDTQYF | TRBJ2-3 | few | TRBD2 | TRBV6-5
TGTGCCAGCAGTGAAAACAGGGGGCATGGCTATGGCTACACCTTC | CASSENRGHGYGYTF | TRBJ1-2 | many | TRBD1 | TRBV25-1
TGCGCCAGCAGCTTGGACCCAGAGATGCAAGAGACCCAGTACTTC | CASSLDPEMQETQYF | TRBJ2-5 | few | NA | TRBV5-1
TGTGCCAGCAGTTTAACCGACCACTCCTACAATGAGCAGTTCTTC | CASSLTDHSYNEQFF | TRBJ2-1 | NA | NA | TRBV27
TGCGCCAGCAGCCAAGATCGAACGAGGACTAGCGGGAGGGCAACAACCTACGAGCAGTACTTC | CASSQDRTRTSGRATTYEQYF | TRBJ2-7 | few | TRBD2 | TRBV4-1
TGTGCCAGCAGTGGGACTAGCGGGGGCATCACAGATACGCAGTATTTT | CASSGTSGGITDTQYF | TRBJ2-3 | NA | TRBD2 | TRBV6-1
TGTGCCAGCAGCCGATCGACAGGGGGCTATGGCTACACCTTC | CASSRSTGGYGYTF | TRBJ1-2 | few | TRBD1 | TRBV7-2
TGTGCCAGCAACCGGACTAGCTCCTACAATGAGCAGTACTTC | CASNRTSSYNEQYF | TRBJ2-7 | NA | TRBD2 | TRBV6-6
TGTGCCAGCAGAAACAGCGGGGTAAACACCGGGGAGCTGTTTTTT | CASRNSGVNTGELFF | TRBJ2-2 | NA | TRBD2 | TRBV7-3
TGTGCCAGCAGCTTGGATAACAGGCTCAAAAACATTCAGTACTTC | CASSLDNRLKNIQYF | TRBJ2-4 | few | NA | TRBV5-6
TGTGCCAGCAGTTACCTCCGGACCACCGGGGAGCTGTTTTTT | CASSYLRTTGELFF | TRBJ2-2 | NA | NA | TRBV6-2/TRBV6-3
TGTGCCTGGAGTGGGCCTTTCTCTGGGGCCAACGTCCTGACTTTC | CAWSGPFSGANVLTF | TRBJ2-6 | few | NA | TRBV30
TGTGCCAGCAGCGTGGGGGCCCACAGGGGCACAGATACGCAGTATTTT | CASSVGAHRGTDTQYF | TRBJ2-3 | few | NA | TRBV7-2
TGTGCCAGCAGCCCGGGGGGGGACCTCACAGATACGCAGTATTTT | CASSPGGDLTDTQYF | TRBJ2-3 | few | TRBD2 | TRBV28
TGTGCCAGCAGCTTAGGTTATGTGGGGACAGGCCTTGTCTATGGCTACACCTTC | CASSLGYVGTGLVYGYTF | TRBJ1-2 | NA | TRBD1 | TRBV7-6
TGTGCCAGCTCACCAAATACCGAGGGGGCTGAGCAGTTCTTC | CASSPNTEGAEQFF | TRBJ2-1 | few | TRBD1 | TRBV18
TGTGCCAGCAGCCTAGGGACAGGGGAGGGCCCCCAAGAGACCCAGTACTTC | CASSLGTGEGPQETQYF | TRBJ2-5 | many | TRBD1 | TRBV4-2
TGTGCCTGGAGTCCAACTAGCTACGAGCAGTACTTC | CAWSPTSYEQYF | TRBJ2-7 | few | NA | TRBV30
TGCGCCAGCAGCCCATCGGGACAGTTTGACAATGAGCAGTTCTTC | CASSPSGQFDNEQFF | TRBJ2-1 | NA | TRBD1 | TRBV5-1
TGTGCCAGCAGTGAATGGGGGGGGCAGGATGAAAAACTGTTTTTT | CASSEWGGQDEKLFF | TRBJ1-4 | NA | NA | TRBV25-1
TGTGCCAGCAGCCAAGAGGACCGGACAGGGTGGAGGAATCAGCCCCAGCATTTT | CASSQEDRTGWRNQPQHF | TRBJ1-5 | NA | TRBD1 | TRBV3-1
TGCAGTGCTAGTTACGCGGACCGGGACTTAGGACTTTCTGAGCAGTTCTTC | CSASYADRDLGLSEQFF | TRBJ2-1 | NA | NA | TRBV20-1
TGTGCCAGCAGCATCGACAGCTACAGTGAGCAGTACTTC | CASSIDSYSEQYF | TRBJ2-5 | NA | NA | TRBV7-9
TGTGCCACCAGTGGAACAGGGGGCATGAAGACCCAGTACTTC | CATSGTGGMKTQYF | TRBJ2-5 | NA | TRBD1 | TRBV24-1
TGCAGCGTTGAGACCTACACTAGCGGAGTAGCCAAAAACATTCAGTACTTC | CSVETYTSGVAKNIQYF | TRBJ2-4 | few | TRBD2 | TRBV29-1
TGCGCCAGCAGCTTGGGACACAGCATCTACGAGCAGTACTTC | CASSLGHSIYEQYF | TRBJ2-7 | NA | NA | TRBV5-1
TGTGCCAGCAGTTTCTTTAGCAGAGGATCCTACAATGAGCAGTACTTC | CASSFFSRGSYNEQYF | TRBJ2-7 | NA | NA | TRBV27
TGTGCCAGCAGCCGAAGCTCCGGGACTAGCGGGAGGGGCTCCTACAATGAGCAGTACTTC | CASSRSSGTSGRGSYNEQYF | TRBJ2-7 | NA | TRBD2 | TRBV7-2
TGTGCCAGCAGAACAGGGGGCAGTTACTCTGGGGCCAACGTCCTGACTTTC | CASRTGGSYSGANVLTF | TRBJ2-6 | NA | TRBD1 | TRBV11-2
TGTGCCAGCAGTCGGGAAGAGGATCAGCCCCAGCATTTT | CASSREEDQPQHF | TRBJ1-5 | few | NA | TRBV12-3/TRBV12-4
TGTGCCAGCAGCTTAGGGACTAGCCATGAGCAGTACTTC | CASSLGTSHEQYF | TRBJ2-7 | NA | TRBD2 | TRBV7-2
TGCGCCAGCAGCTTGGCCAGCAGGGTCACTGAAGCTTTCTTT | CASSLASRVTEAFF | TRBJ1-1 | NA | NA | TRBV5-1
TGTGCCACCAACCCTACAGGGGCCGTCTCTGGGGCCAACGTCCTGACTTTC | CATNPTGAVSGANVLTF | TRBJ2-6 | few | TRBD1 | TRBV24-1
TGTGCCAGTAGACGGGTCCTGAGTTCCACAGATACGCAGTATTTT | CASRRVLSSTDTQYF | TRBJ2-3 | few | NA | TRBV6-5
TGTGCCAGCAGCCGAGGGACGAGTCTTAATTCACCCCTCCACTTT | CASSRGTSLNSPLHF | TRBJ1-6 | NA | NA | TRBV7-2
TGCAGTGCTAGATGGACAGGGACAGACAATCAGCCCCAGCATTTT | CSARWTGTDNQPQHF | TRBJ1-5 | NA | TRBD1 | TRBV20-1
TGTGCCAGCAGCTCCCGCTCTACGCAGTATTTT | CASSSRSTQYF | TRBJ2-3 | few | NA | TRBV7-2
TGTGCCAGCAGTGACCCGACGGATCCCCAGTACTTC | CASSDPTDPQYF | TRBJ2-5 | few | NA | TRBV6-6
TGTGCCAGCAGTGCACAGGGACATAGCAATCAGCCCCAGCATTTT | CASSAQGHSNQPQHF | TRBJ1-5 | few | NA | TRBV2
TGTGCCACGACCTGGGGTCAAGAGACCCAGTACTTC | CATTWGQETQYF | TRBJ2-5 | NA | NA | TRBV6-1
TGTGCCAGCAGTTCGTATAACAAATATAAAGAGACCCAGTACTTC | CASSSYNKYKETQYF | TRBJ2-5 | NA | NA | TRBV27
TGTGCCAGCAGCTTAGGACGAGCGGCAAACTACGAGCAGTACTTC | CASSLGRAANYEQYF | TRBJ2-7 | NA | NA | TRBV7-2
TGTGCCAGCAGCTTAGACGAAGTGGGGCCCTACACCTTC | CASSLDEVGPYTF | TRBJ1-2 | NA | NA | TRBV7-2
TGTGCCAGTAGTACAGGACTTCTTGACAGTAGCACAGATACGCAGTATTTT | CASSTGLLDSSTDTQYF | TRBJ2-3 | NA | NA | TRBV19
TGCGCCAGCAGCACGGGGGACATGAACACTGAAGCTTTCTTT | CASSTGDMNTEAFF | TRBJ1-1 | NA | NA | TRBV5-1
TGTGCCAGCAGCTTACTGCGTGGAGCCAGCGGGAGCGAGACCCAGTACTTC | CASSLLRGASGSETQYF | TRBJ2-5 | many | TRBD2 | TRBV13
TGTGCCAGCAGCCCCGCGACAGGAGGCACAGATACGCAGTATTTT | CASSPATGGTDTQYF | TRBJ2-3 | NA | NA | TRBV7-6
TGTGCCAGCAGTCCTGGTTTTGAGCAGTACTTC | CASSPGFEQYF | TRBJ2-7 | many | NA | TRBV12-3/TRBV12-4
TGCAGCGTTGAGGCTGGGACAGGGGGTTTGAATACGCAGTATTTT | CSVEAGTGGLNTQYF | TRBJ2-3 | NA | TRBD1 | TRBV29-1
TGTGCCAGCAGCACTACTCTCGACAGGATCCTCTACGAGCAGTACTTC | CASSTTLDRILYEQYF | TRBJ2-7 | NA | NA | TRBV11-2